The clone carrying this TCR beta chain showed up just a few times. The antigen is undetermined. In germline, CDR1 is SGDLS, CDR2 YYNGEE. The CDR3 is 17 amino acids. V dropped 0 bases and J dropped 2 bases, with 15 bases sitting between them. This sample is drawn from a study of blood T cells in healthy people across ages. Findings of the study overall: Lack of knowledge of donor CMV status possibly confounded expanded clonotype changes. A greater number of naive CD4+ cells and higher diversity distinguished long-lived donors from aged donors.

Primed by a sample-barcoded 5' primer and a J-beta primer mix, a second PCR proceeded for about 7 to 12 cycles. A template-switch adaptor containing 12 random nucleotides labeled each cDNA molecule. TCRdb used MiXCR to reprocess the 5' RACE reads, holding one entry per CDR3 protein. The data contain hundreds of thousands of distinct CDR3 sequences, around half of them seen just once; the ten biggest clones take up around 23%. This chain joins TRBV9 and TRBJ2-1, with D possibly matching TRBD2 (5 bases). Sequenced input: blood. The origin of this receptor is a man at least 80 years old in good health. Written as DNA, the CDR3 is TGTGCCAGCAGCGTAGGCCAGAGGCGGGCACCCTACAATGAGCAGTTCTTC. It codes for CASSVGQRRAPYNEQFF.